These 5 T cell receptor beta chains originate from one sample sequenced in a study of T cells in Graves' hyperthyroidism and ophthalmopathy. Amplification yielded TCR beta CDR3 regions, with RNA transcripts as the source. Carried out on the TCR CDR3, a first-round RT-PCR used the HTBI primer set. TCRdb called the multiplex PCR reads again in MiXCR, with one record for every CDR3 protein. The sample holds hundreds of thousands of distinct CDR3 sequences, 12% to 15% seen once. The specimen sequenced was blood. All receptors come from a woman between 18 and 29 years old with Graves' hyperthyroidism.

The chain is built from TRBV2 and TRBJ2-7, with 7 bases aligning to TRBD1. The CDR3 runs 13 residues. Germline CDR1 is SNHLY and CDR2 is FYNNEI. Losses at the gene ends were 7 bases for V and 3 bases for J; bases not matched to a gene: 6. The DNA for the CDR3 is TGTGCCAGCAATCCCGGGGACAGCTACGAGCAGTACTTC. This sequence encodes CASNPGDSYEQYF. The full variable domain, completed using reference TRBV2 and TRBJ2-7, is EPEVTQTPSHQVTQMGQEVILRCVPISNHLYFYWYRQILGQKVEFLVSFYNNEISEKSEIFDDQFSVERPDGSNFTLKIRSTKLEDSAMYFCASNPGDSYEQYFGPGTRLTVT.

The V call is TRBV7-6, the J call TRBJ2-7; TRBD1 agrees at 12 bases. Losses at the gene ends were 6 bases for V and 7 bases for J; bases not matched to a gene: 10. The CDR3 extends over 15 amino acids. Per germline, CDR1 SGHVS and CDR2 FNYEAQ. CDR3 sequence (DNA): TGTGCCAGCAGACCCGGGACAGGGGGCTCGGGGGAGCAGTACTTC. This gives the protein CASRPGTGGSGEQYF.

Of note for this clonotype: Sequence at one end of the junction differs from germline and may be a read error. The chain joins TRBV6-8 to TRBJ1-1, with a possible D match to TRBD1 (5 bases). This CDR3 is built from 14 residues. Germline V lookup: CDR1 MNHGY, CDR2 SAAAGT. The chain's CDR3 is CASSSGGVITEASF. The CDR3 region has the DNA TGTGCCAGCAGCTCCGGGGGAGTAATAACTGAAGCTTCCTTT.

This clonotype occurred a few times. The chain combines TRBV27 with TRBJ1-5, with D possibly TRBD1 on 5 matching bases. The ends were cut back, 6 bases at V and 9 bases at J, with 18 bases in the middle. The CDR3 runs 14 residues. From germline, CDR1 is MNHEY and CDR2 SMNVEV (reference sequence). CDR3 DNA: TGTGCCAGCAGATTCTCGGGGCGGGCTTCGCCCCAGCATTTT. Translating it yields CASRFSGRASPQHF.

This clonotype has a single count. The rearrangement uses TRBV4-3 and TRBJ1-6; TRBD1 matches at 7 bases. The CDR3 is 17 residues long. V trimming: 1 base; J trimming: 7 bases; junction bases outside the gene matches: 10. Germline V gene sequence: CDR1 LGHNA, CDR2 YSLEER. The CDR3 sequence is CASSQGTTQGVNSPLHF. CDR3 sequence (DNA): TGCGCCAGCAGCCAAGGGACCACCCAGGGGGTAAATTCACCCCTCCACTTT.